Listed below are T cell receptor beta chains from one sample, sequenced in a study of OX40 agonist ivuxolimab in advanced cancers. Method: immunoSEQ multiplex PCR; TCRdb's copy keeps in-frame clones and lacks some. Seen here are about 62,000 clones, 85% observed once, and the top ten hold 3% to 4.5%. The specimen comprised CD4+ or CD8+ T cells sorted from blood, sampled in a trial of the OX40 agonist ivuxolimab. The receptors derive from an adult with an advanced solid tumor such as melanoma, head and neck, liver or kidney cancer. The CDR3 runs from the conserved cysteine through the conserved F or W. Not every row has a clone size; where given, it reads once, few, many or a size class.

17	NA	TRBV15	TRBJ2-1	CATSRRLAGLSYNEQFF
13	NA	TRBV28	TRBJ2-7	CASSPRTGPIWYF
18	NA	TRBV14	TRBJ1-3	CASSQDGRGWISGNTIYF
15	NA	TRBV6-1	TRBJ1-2	CASSEAQGANYGYTF
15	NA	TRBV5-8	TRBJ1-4	CASSGTGQGDEKLFF
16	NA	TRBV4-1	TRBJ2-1	CASSPTVGGLSNEQFF
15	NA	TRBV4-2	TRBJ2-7	CASSQDSAKSYEQYF
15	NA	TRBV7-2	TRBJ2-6	CASSRNRGGANVLTF
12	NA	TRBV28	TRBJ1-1	CATEGTTTEAFF
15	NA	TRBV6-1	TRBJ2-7	CASSELQGISYEQYF
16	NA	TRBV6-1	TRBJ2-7	CASSDPDRGRSYEQYF
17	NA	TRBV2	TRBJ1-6	CASSEARGRSVNSPLHF
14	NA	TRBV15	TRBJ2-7	CATSRGDRGGEQYF
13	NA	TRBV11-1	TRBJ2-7	CASSPSGPGEQYF
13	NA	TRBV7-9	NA	CASSPTGTHEQYF
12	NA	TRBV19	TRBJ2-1	CASAPPLAEQFF
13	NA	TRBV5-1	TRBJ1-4	CASSEGANEKLFF
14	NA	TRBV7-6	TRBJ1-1	CASSSQTGNTEAFF
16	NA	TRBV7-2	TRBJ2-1	CASSLEGGRAYNEQFF
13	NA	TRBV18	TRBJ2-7	CASSPRSGHEQYF
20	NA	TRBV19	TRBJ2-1	CASNPKPGLAGGSSYNEQFF
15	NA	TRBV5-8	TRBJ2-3	CASRSLAGTSDTQYF
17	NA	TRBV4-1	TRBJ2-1	CASSQGTSGAGWNEQFF
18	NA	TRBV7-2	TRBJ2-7	CASSLSRTGGSSSYEQYF
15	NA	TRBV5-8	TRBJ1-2	CASSFNRQGGYGYTF
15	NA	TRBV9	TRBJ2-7	CASSVGRGHSYEQYF
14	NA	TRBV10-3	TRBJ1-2	CAISGTGLDYGYTF
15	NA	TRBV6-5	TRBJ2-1	CASSYSEQLWNEQFF
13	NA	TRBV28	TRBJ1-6	CASRQGNNSPLHF
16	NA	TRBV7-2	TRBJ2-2	CASSLYSGLGTGELFF
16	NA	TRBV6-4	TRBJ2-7	CASSIDTSGRSYEQYF
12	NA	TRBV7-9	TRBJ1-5	CASSLPRGPQHF
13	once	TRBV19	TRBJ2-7	CASSSKSAYEQYF
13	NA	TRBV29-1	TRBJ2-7	CSVVWDSSYEQYF
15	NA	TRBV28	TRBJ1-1	CASSFRRASGTEAFF
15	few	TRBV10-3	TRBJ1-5	CAISESQGGRQPQHF
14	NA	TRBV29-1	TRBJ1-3	CSVEVMGSGNTIYF